This T cell receptor beta chain appears in the sequencing data of a study of T cell responses to AZD1222 COVID-19 vaccine. Findings of the study overall: An increase in Spike-specific TCR breadth and depth was observed after two AZD1222 doses. The sample set comprised mostly white British donors with more females, and clonal diversity was possibly underestimated. Of the AZD1222 recipients, only 5 or 6 were seropositive at baseline.

Produced via immunoSEQ multiplex PCR; TCRdb's table is partial and in-frame only. The table records fewer than 100,000 clones, around 90% of them present only once. Only one count was recorded for this clone. Its antigen remains unidentified. The CDR3 sequence is 14 residues long. Germline loops: CDR1 SGHTA, CDR2 FQGNSA. V lost 0 bases to trimming and J lost 1 base, with 5 bases between them. V is TRBV7-2 and J is TRBJ2-3; D is uncertain. The sequences come from peripheral blood, collected 28 days after the second AZD1222 dose. This clonotype was sampled from an adult who received the AZD1222 COVID-19 vaccine. The CDR3 here is CASSLARGTDTQYF. DNA of the CDR3: TGTGCCAGCAGCTTAGCAAGGGGCACAGATACGCAGTATTTT.